This T cell receptor beta chain was retrieved from a study of blood T cells in healthy people across ages. Findings and caveats of the study: The CMV status of each donor remained undetermined, and this could have confounded shifts in expanded clonotypes. Both naive CD4+ cell counts and diversity were greater in long-lived donors than in aged donors.

Isolation per sample recovered at least 7 million PBMCs. As for this clonotype: Its target is not known. A much larger clone differs by one base, so this may be a read error.

Germline V gives CDR1 MRHNA, CDR2 SNTAGT. This CDR3 is built from 14 residues. Through a sample-barcoded 5' primer and a J-beta primer mix, a second PCR was run for roughly 7 to 12 cycles. The authors tagged each cDNA molecule using a template-switch adaptor with 12 random nucleotides. TCRdb passed the 5' RACE reads through MiXCR, listing each CDR3 protein once. Among 1.5 million to 2 million distinct CDR3 sequences listed, under 30% were seen once. Sequencing was performed on blood. V gene TRBV6-4 combines with J gene TRBJ2-7; D ambiguous. The source is a woman aged 25 to 39 in good health. In nucleotides, the CDR3 is TGTGCCAGCACCAAACATAATTCATTGCGCGAGCGGTACTTC. Protein sequence: CASTKHNSLRERYF.